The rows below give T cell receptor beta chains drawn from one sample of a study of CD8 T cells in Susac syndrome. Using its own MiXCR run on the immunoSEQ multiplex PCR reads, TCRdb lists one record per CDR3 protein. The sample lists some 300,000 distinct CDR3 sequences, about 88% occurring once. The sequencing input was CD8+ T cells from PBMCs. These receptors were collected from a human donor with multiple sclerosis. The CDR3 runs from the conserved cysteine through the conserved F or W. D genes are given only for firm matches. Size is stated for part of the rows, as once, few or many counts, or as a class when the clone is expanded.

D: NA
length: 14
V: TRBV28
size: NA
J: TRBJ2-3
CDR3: CASSASSNTDTQYF
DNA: TGTGCCAGCAGTGCCTCCTCTAACACAGATACGCAGTATTTT

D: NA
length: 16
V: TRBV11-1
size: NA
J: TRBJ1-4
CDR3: CASRRNRGTSHEKLFF
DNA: TGTGCCAGCCGCCGGAACCGCGGGACATCCCATGAAAAACTGTTTTTT

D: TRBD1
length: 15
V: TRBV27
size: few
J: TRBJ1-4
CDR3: CASNLKGQANEKLFF
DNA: TGTGCCAGCAACCTCAAGGGACAGGCAAATGAAAAACTGTTTTTT

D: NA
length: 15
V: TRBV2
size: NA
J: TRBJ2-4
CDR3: CASSSTTESKNIQYF
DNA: TGTGCCAGCAGTTCCACGACGGAGTCTAAAAACATTCAGTACTTC

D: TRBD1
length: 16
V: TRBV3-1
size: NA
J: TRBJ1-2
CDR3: CASSQDNLGTGTGYTF
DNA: TGTGCCAGCAGCCAAGATAACCTCGGGACAGGGACCGGCTACACCTTC

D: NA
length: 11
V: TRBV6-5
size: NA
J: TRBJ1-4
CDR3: CASSLEGKLFF
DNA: TGTGCCAGCAGTTTAGAGGGAAAACTGTTTTTT

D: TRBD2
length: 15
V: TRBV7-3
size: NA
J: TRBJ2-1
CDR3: CASSFSGRAGNEQFF
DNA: TGTGCCAGCAGCTTTAGCGGGAGGGCGGGGAATGAGCAGTTCTTC

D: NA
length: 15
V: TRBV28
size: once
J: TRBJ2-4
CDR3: CASSSGIGAKNIQYF
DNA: TGTGCCAGCAGTTCCGGGATTGGGGCCAAAAACATTCAGTACTTC

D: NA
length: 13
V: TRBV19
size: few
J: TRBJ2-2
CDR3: CASSSANTGELFF
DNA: TGTGCCAGTAGCAGTGCGAACACCGGGGAGCTGTTTTTT

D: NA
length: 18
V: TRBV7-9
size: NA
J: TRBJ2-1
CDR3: CASSPHPAPVRSYNEQFF
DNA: TGTGCCAGCAGCCCCCACCCTGCCCCGGTACGCTCCTACAATGAGCAGTTCTTC

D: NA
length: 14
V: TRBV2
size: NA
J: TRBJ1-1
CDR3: CASAPGQEFGEAFF
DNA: TGTGCCAGCGCCCCGGGCCAGGAGTTCGGTGAAGCTTTCTTT

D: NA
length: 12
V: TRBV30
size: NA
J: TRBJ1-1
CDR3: CAWREWNTEAFF
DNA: TGTGCCTGGAGGGAGTGGAACACTGAAGCTTTCTTT

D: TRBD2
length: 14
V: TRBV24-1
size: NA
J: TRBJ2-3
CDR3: CATSASGITDTQYF
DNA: TGTGCCACCAGTGCTAGCGGAATCACAGATACGCAGTATTTT

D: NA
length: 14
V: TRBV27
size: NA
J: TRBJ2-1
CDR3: CASSLGPTRNEQFF
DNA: TGTGCCAGCAGTTTAGGGCCTACCCGCAATGAGCAGTTCTTC

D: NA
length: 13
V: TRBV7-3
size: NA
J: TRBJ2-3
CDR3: CASSSKRADTQYF
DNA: TGTGCCAGCAGTTCAAAGCGGGCAGATACGCAGTATTTT

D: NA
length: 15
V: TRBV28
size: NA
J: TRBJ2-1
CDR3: CASSPYRVGGNEQFF
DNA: TGTGCCAGCAGTCCCTACCGGGTGGGCGGCAATGAGCAGTTCTTC

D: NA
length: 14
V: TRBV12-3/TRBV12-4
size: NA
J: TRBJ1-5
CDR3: CASRGWESYQPQHF
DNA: TGTGCCAGCAGAGGGTGGGAGAGTTATCAGCCCCAGCATTTT

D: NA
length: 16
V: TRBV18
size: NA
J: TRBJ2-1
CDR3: CASLPQDRDPYNEQFF
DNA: TGTGCCAGCTTGCCCCAGGACAGAGACCCTTACAATGAGCAGTTCTTC

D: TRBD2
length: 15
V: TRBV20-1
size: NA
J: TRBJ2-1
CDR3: CSASGTSGSYNEQFF
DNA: TGCAGTGCTTCCGGGACTAGCGGTTCCTACAATGAGCAGTTCTTC

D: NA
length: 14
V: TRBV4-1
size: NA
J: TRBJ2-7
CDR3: CASSVIAENYEQYF
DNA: TGCGCCAGCAGCGTTATAGCGGAGAACTACGAGCAGTACTTC

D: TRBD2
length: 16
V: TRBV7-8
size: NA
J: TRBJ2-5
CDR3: CASSSLRLAGQETQYF
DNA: TGTGCCAGCAGCTCCCTCCGGCTAGCGGGTCAAGAGACCCAGTACTTC

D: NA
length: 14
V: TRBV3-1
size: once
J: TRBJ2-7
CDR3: CASSQLNRAYEQYF
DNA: TGTGCCAGCAGCCAACTGAACAGAGCCTACGAGCAGTACTTC

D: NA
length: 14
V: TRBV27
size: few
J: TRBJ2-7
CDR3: CASSLGQVAYEQYF
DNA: TGTGCCAGCAGTTTAGGGCAGGTTGCCTACGAGCAGTACTTC

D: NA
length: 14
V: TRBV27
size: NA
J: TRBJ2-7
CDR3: CASSFRAAPYEQYF
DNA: TGTGCCAGCAGTTTTAGAGCAGCCCCCTACGAGCAGTACTTC

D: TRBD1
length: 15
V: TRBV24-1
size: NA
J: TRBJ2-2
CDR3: CATSDWDSQTGELFF
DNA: TGTGCCACCAGTGATTGGGACAGCCAAACCGGGGAGCTGTTTTTT

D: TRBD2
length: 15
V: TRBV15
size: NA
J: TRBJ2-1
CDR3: CATLPWTRPYNEQFF
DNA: TGTGCCACTCTTCCTTGGACTAGGCCCTACAATGAGCAGTTCTTC

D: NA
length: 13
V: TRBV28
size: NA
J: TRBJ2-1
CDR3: CASSFSPNNEQFF
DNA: TGTGCCAGCAGTTTCAGCCCCAACAATGAGCAGTTCTTC

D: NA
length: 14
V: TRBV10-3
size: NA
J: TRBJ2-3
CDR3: CAIDGPSGTDTQYF
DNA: TGTGCCATCGATGGGCCGTCCGGGACAGATACGCAGTATTTT

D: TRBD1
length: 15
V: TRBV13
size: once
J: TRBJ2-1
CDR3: CASSPEGQGKYEQFF
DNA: TGTGCCAGCAGCCCAGAGGGACAGGGGAAATATGAGCAGTTCTTC

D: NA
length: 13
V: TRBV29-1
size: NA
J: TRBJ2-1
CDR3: CSVRGISLNEQFF
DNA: TGCAGCGTTCGGGGGATTAGCTTAAATGAGCAGTTCTTC

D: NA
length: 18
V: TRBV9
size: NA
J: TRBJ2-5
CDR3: CASSDSPTGGGDRETQYF
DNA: TGTGCCAGCAGCGACAGCCCCACGGGCGGAGGGGATAGAGAGACCCAGTACTTC

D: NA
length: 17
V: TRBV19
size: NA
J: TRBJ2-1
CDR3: CASSIMFPISDHNEQFF
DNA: TGTGCCAGTAGTATAATGTTTCCGATTAGCGACCACAATGAGCAGTTCTTC

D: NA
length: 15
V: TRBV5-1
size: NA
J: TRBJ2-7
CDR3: CASSSDRSGSYEQYF
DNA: TGCGCCAGCAGCTCGGACCGTAGCGGTTCCTACGAGCAGTACTTC

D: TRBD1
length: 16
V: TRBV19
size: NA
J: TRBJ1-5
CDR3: CASTRGQGKGNQPQHF
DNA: TGTGCCAGTACTCGTGGACAGGGGAAGGGCAATCAGCCCCAGCATTTT

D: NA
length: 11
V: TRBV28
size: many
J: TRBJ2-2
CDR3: CASSFTGELFF
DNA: TGTGCCAGCAGCTTTACCGGGGAGCTGTTTTTT

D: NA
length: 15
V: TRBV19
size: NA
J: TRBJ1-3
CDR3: CASRDSWASGNTIYF
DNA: TGTGCCAGTAGGGACAGTTGGGCCTCTGGAAACACCATATATTTT

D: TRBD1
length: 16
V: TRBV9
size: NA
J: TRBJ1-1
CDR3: CASSVGDRGSVSEAFF
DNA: TGTGCCAGCAGCGTAGGGGACAGGGGGAGCGTCTCTGAAGCTTTCTTT

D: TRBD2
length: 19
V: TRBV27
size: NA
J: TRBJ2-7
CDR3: CASSPRHNRDGLDIYEQYF
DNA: TGTGCCAGCAGTCCGCGACACAATCGGGACGGACTAGACATTTACGAGCAGTACTTC

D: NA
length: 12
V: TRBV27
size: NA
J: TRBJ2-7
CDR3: CASSSGSPEQYF
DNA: TGTGCCAGCAGCTCCGGGAGCCCCGAGCAGTACTTC

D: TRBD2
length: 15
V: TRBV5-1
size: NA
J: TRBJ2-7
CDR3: CASSPRGTNSYEQYF
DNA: TGCGCCAGCAGCCCGCGAGGGACTAACTCCTACGAGCAGTACTTC

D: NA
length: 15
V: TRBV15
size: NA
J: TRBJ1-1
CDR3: CATSRQTGLGPEAFF
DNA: TGTGCCACCAGCAGGCAGACAGGATTGGGCCCTGAAGCTTTCTTT